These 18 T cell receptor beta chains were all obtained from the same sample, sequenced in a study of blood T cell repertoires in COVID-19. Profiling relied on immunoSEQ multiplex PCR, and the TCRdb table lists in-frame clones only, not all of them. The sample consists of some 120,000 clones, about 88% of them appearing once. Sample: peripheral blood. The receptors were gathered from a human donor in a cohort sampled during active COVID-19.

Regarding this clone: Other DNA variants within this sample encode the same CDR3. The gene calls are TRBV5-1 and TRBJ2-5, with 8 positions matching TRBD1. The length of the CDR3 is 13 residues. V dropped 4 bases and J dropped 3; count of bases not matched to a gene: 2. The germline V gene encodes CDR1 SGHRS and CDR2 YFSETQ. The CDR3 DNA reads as TGCGCCAGCAGCCTGGACAGGGAAGAGACCCAGTACTTC. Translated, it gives CASSLDREETQYF.

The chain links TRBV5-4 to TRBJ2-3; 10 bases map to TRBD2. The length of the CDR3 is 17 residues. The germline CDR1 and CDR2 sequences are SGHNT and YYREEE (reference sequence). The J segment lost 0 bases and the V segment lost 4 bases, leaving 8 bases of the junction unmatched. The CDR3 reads CASSLRSGRASTDTQYF. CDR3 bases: TGTGCCAGCAGCCTAAGAAGCGGGAGGGCCAGCACAGATACGCAGTATTTT.

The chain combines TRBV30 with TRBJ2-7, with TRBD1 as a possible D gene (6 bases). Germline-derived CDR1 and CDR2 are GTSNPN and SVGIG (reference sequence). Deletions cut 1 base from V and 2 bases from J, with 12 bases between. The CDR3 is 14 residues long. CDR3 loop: CAWSDRAAAYEQYF. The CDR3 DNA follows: TGTGCCTGGAGTGACAGGGCGGCGGCCTACGAGCAGTACTTC. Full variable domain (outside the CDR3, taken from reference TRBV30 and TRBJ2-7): SQTIHQWPATLVQPVGSPLSLECTVEGTSNPNLYWYRQAAGRGLQLLFYSVGIGQISSEVPQNLSASRPQDRQFILSSKKLLLSDSGFYLCAWSDRAAAYEQYFGPGTRLTVT.

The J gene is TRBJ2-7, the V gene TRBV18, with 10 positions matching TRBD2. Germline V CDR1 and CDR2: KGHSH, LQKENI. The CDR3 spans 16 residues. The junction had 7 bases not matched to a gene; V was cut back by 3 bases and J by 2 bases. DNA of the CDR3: TGTGCCAGCTCACCGAGAGCTAGCGGGAGTCCCTACGAGCAGTACTTC. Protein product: CASSPRASGSPYEQYF.

CDR3 nucleotides: TGTGCCAGCACTGCGGCAGATACGCAGTATTTT. Protein sequence: CASTAADTQYF. The rearrangement uses TRBV2 and TRBJ2-3; D is undetermined. V was pared by 7 bases and J by 4 bases, with 6 bases between. The CDR3 contains 11 residues. The germline V gene has CDR1 SNHLY and CDR2 FYNNEI.

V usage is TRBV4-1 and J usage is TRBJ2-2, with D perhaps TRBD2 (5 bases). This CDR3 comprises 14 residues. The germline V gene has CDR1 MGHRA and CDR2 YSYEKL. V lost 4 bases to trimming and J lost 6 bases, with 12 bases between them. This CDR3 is CASSRLTWAGELFF. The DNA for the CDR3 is TGCGCCAGCAGCCGACTAACATGGGCCGGGGAGCTGTTTTTT.

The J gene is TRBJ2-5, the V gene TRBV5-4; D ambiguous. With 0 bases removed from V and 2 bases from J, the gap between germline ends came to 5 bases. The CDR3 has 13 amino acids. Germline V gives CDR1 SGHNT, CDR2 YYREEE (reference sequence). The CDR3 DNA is TGTGCCAGCAGCTTGGTCCCTCAAGAGACCCAGTACTTC. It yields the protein CASSLVPQETQYF.

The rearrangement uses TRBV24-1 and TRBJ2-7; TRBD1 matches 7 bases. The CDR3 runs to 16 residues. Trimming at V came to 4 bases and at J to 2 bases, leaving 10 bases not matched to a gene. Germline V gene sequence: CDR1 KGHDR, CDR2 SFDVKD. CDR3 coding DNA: TGTGCCACCAGTGACTCGAGACAGACAGGGACCTACGAGCAGTACTTC. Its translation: CATSDSRQTGTYEQYF.

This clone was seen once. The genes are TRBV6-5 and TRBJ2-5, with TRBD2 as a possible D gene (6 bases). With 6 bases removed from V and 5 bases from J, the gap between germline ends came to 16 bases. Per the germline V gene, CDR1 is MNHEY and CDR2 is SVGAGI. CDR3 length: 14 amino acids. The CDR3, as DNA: TGTGCCAGCAGCCGACTAGGGGATACGGAGACCCAGTACTTC. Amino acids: CASSRLGDTETQYF.

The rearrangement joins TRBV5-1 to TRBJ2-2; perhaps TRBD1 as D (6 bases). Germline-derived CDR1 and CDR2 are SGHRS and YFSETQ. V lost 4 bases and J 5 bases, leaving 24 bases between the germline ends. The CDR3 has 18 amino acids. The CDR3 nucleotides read TGCGCCAGCAGCCCCACCACCGCCGGGACAAGGGGGACCGGGGAGCTGTTTTTT. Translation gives CASSPTTAGTRGTGELFF.

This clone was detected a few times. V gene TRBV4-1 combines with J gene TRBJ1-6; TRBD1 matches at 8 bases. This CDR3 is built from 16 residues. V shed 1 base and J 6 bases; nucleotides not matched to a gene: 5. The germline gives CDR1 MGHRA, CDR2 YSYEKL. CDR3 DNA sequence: TGCGCCAGCAGCCAAGTAAGGACAGGGCCTAATTCACCCCTCCACTTT. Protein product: CASSQVRTGPNSPLHF.

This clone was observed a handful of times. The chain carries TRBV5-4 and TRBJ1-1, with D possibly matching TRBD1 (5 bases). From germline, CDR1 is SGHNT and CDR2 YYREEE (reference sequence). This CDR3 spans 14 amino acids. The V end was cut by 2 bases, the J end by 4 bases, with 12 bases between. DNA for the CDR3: TGTGCCAGCAGCTTAAAACAGGATGGCACTGAAGCTTTCTTT. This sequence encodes CASSLKQDGTEAFF.

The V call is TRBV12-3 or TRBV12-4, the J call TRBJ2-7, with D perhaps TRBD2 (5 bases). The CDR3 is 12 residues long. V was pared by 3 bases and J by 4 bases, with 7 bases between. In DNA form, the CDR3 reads TGTGCCAGCAGTTTCACGGGGTACGAGCAGTACTTC. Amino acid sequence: CASSFTGYEQYF.

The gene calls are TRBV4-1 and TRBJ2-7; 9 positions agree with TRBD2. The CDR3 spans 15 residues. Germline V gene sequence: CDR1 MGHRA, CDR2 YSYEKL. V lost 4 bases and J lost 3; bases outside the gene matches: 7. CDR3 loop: CASSRNQRGDYEQYF. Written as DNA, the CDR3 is TGCGCCAGCAGCCGTAACCAGCGGGGGGACTACGAGCAGTACTTC.

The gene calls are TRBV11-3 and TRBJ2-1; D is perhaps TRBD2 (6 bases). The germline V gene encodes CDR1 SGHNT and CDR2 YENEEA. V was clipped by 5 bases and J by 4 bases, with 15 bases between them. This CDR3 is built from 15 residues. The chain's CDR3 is CASSMAGGPYNEQFF. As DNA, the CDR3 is TGTGCCAGCAGCATGGCCGGGGGACCATACAATGAGCAGTTCTTC.

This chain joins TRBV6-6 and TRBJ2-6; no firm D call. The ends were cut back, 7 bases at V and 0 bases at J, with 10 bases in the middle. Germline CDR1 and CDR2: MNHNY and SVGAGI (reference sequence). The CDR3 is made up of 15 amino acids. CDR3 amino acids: CASTLRSSGANVLTF. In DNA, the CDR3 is TGTGCCAGCACCTTGCGGTCCTCTGGGGCCAACGTCCTGACTTTC.

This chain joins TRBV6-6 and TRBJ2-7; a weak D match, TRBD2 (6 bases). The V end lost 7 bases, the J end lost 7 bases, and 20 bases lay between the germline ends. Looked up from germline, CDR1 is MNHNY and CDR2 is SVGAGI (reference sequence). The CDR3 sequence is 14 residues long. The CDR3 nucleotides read TGTGCCAGCATCGTAGCGGAGGCAATGGGAGAGCAGTACTTC. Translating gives CASIVAEAMGEQYF.

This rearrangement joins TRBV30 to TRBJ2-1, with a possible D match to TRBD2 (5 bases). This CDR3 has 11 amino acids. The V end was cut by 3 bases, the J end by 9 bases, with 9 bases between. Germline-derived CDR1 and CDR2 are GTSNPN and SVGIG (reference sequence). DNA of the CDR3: TGTGCCTGGAGCACCGGAGGTGAGCAGTTCTTC. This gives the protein CAWSTGGEQFF.